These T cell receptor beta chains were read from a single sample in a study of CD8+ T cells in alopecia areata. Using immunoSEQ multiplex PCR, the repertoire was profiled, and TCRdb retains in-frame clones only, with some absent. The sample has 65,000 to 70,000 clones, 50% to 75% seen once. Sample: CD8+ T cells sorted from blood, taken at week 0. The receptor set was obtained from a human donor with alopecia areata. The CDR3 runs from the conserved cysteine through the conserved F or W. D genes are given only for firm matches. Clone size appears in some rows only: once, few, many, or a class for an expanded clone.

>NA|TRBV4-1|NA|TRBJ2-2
TGCGCCAGCAGCCCGACCGCCCGAGGGGGCGGGGAGCTGTTTTTT
CASSPTARGGGELFF
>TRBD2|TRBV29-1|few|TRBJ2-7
TGCAGCGGCCGGGGAGGGAGCTCCTACGAGCAGTACTTC
CSGRGGSSYEQYF
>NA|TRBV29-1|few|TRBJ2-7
TGCAGCGTTGAGTCACAGGATCAGGGCTACGAGCAGTACTTC
CSVESQDQGYEQYF
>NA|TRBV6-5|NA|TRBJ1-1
TGTGCCAGCAGTTACTCCGAGGGCAGGGAAGCTTTCTTT
CASSYSEGREAFF
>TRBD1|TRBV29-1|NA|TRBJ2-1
TGCAGCGTTGATCGTGGGACAGGGATCTACAATGAGCAGTTCTTC
CSVDRGTGIYNEQFF
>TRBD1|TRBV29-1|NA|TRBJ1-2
TGCAGCGTTGAAGGTCGGGACAGGGGTTCTAACTATGGCTACACCTTC
CSVEGRDRGSNYGYTF
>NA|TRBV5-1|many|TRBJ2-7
TGCGCCAGCGGACTGAGCTCCTACGAGCAGTACTTC
CASGLSSYEQYF
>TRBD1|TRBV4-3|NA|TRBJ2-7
TGCGCCAGCAGCCAAGAATTCGGGACAGGTTCCTACGAGCAGTACTTC
CASSQEFGTGSYEQYF
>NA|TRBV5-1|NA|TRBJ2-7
TGCGCCAGCTCGGACAGAGACTACGAGCAGTACTTC
CASSDRDYEQYF
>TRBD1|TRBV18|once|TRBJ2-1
TGTGCCAGCTCCCACGGACAGGGAAGTTTCTTC
CASSHGQGSFF
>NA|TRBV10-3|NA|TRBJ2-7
TGTGCCATCAAGGCCGGGGCCCCCTACGAGCAGTACTTC
CAIKAGAPYEQYF
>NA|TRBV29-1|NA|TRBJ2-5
TGCAGCGTGGCCGGCGGGACCCTTTCCTGGGAGACCCAGTACTTC
CSVAGGTLSWETQYF
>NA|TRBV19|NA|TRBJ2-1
TGTGCCAGTAGTACCAATACAGGGTACAATGAGCAGTTCTTC
CASSTNTGYNEQFF
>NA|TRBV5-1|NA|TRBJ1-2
TGCGCCAGCAGCTTGAGGTCCCATCAATATGGCTACACCTTC
CASSLRSHQYGYTF
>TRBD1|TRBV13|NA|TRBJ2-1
TGTGCCAGCAGCTTGACAGGGAGTGCGGATGAGCAGTTCTTC
CASSLTGSADEQFF
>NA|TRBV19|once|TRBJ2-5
TGTGCCAGCCGTGACTACCCAGGACGGGAGACCCAGTACTTC
CASRDYPGRETQYF
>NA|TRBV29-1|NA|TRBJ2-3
TGCAGCGTTGAAGGTTCGGCAGGTGGAAATACGCAGTATTTT
CSVEGSAGGNTQYF
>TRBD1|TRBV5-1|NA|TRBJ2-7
TGCGCCAGCAGCGGGACAGGGGGAGCCGAGCAGTACTTC
CASSGTGGAEQYF
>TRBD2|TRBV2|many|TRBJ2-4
TGTGCCAGCTCGGGACTAGCGAGTTACATTCAGTACTTC
CASSGLASYIQYF
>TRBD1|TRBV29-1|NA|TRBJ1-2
TGCAGCGTTGAAGATCTTCATATGGACAGGGGGCTGGGAGGCTACACCTTC
CSVEDLHMDRGLGGYTF
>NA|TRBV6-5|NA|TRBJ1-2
TGTGCCAGCAGTTCTCGTCCGGAGTTCTATGGCTACACCTTC
CASSSRPEFYGYTF
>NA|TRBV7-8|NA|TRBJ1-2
TGTGCCAGCAGCTTAGGCGGGGGGCGCAATGGCTACACCTTC
CASSLGGGRNGYTF
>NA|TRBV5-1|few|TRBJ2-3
TGCGCCAGCAGCCATCCATCTTCTAGCACAGATACGCAGTATTTT
CASSHPSSSTDTQYF
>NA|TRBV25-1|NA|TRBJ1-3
TGTGCCGGCAGTGAAGCAAAGGGAGGGGTTGGAAACACCATATATTTT
CAGSEAKGGVGNTIYF
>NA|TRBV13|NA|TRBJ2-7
TGTGCCAGCAGCCGAAGAGGGGAGCAGTACTTC
CASSRRGEQYF
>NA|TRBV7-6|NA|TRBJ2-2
TGTGCCAGCAGCGTACCGTCCGGGGAGCTGTTTTTT
CASSVPSGELFF
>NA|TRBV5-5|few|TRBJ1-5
TGTGCCAGCAGCTTGGCCGGGGGAGTCAGTCAGCCCCAGCATTTT
CASSLAGGVSQPQHF
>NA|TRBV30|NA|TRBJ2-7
TGTGCCTGGAGTGTAAGGTTCAGCGAGAGCCTCCAACAGATCTCCTACGAGCAGTACTTC
CAWSVRFSESLQQISYEQYF
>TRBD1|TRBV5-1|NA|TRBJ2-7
TGCGCCAGCAGCTTGGGTCTGGGACAGGCCTACGAGCAGTACTTC
CASSLGLGQAYEQYF
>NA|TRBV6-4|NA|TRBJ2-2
TGTGCCAGCAGTTTGGCGGACACCACCGGGGAGCTGTTTTTT
CASSLADTTGELFF
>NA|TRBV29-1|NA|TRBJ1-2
TGCAGCGTTGTGTTGTACGGTGCTAACTATGGCTACACCTTC
CSVVLYGANYGYTF
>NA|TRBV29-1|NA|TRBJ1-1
TGCAGCGCATCGGGGGGGGCTCACACTGAAGCTTTCTTT
CSASGGAHTEAFF
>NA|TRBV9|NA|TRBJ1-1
TGTGCCAGCAGCGTTGGGCAGTACACTGAAGCTTTCTTT
CASSVGQYTEAFF
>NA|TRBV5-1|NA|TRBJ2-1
TGCGCCAGCAGGGTAGATTCCGGACAGCTCACGGATGAGCAGTTCTTC
CASRVDSGQLTDEQFF
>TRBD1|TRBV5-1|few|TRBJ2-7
TGCGCCAGCAGCGCTGGGACAGGGCTAATCCACGAGCAGTACTTC
CASSAGTGLIHEQYF
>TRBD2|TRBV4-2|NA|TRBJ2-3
TGTGCCAGCAGCCAAGATCCTGGCGGGAGGGCAACAGATACGCAGTATTTT
CASSQDPGGRATDTQYF
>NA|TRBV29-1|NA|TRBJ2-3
TGCAGCGTTGAGTCCGTAGGACCTAGCACAGATACGCAGTATTTT
CSVESVGPSTDTQYF
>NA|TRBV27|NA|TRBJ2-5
TGTGCCAGCAGTTTAGATGGGAAAGAGACCCAGTACTTC
CASSLDGKETQYF
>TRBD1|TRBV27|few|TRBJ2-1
TGTGCCACTGCTGGGACAGGGGCCTACAATGAGCAGTTCTTC
CATAGTGAYNEQFF
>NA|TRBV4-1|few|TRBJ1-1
TGCGCCAGCAGCCAGGTACAGGAAACTGAAGCTTTCTTT
CASSQVQETEAFF
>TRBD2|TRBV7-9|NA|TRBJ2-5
TGTGCCAGCAGCCCCTGGCCTAGCGGTGAGACCCAGTACTTC
CASSPWPSGETQYF
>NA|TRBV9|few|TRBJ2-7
TGTGCCAGCAGCGTAGGGGATCACGAGCAGTACTTC
CASSVGDHEQYF
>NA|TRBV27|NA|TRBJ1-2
TGTGCCAGCAGTTTAGTCCCTCCGGACCTACAGCGGTTGGTCTATGGCTACACCTTC
CASSLVPPDLQRLVYGYTF
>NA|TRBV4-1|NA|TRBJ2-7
TGCGCCAGCAGCCAAGATCGTCCCTACGAGCAGTACTTC
CASSQDRPYEQYF
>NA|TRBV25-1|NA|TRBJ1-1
TGTGCCAGCAGCACCGGACAGAACACTGAAGCTTTCTTT
CASSTGQNTEAFF
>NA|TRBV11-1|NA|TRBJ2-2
TGTGCCAGCAGCTTATTTCCCCGCAACACCGGGGAGCTGTTTTTT
CASSLFPRNTGELFF
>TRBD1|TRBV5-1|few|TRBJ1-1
TGCGCCAGCAGCTCCCGACAGGGGATGAACACTGAAGCTTTCTTT
CASSSRQGMNTEAFF
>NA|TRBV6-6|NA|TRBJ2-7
TGTGCCAGCAGTTACTCGACGTACGAGCAGTACTTC
CASSYSTYEQYF
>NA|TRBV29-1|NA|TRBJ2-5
TGCAGCGGGGAGAGGGGAGAGACCCAGTACTTC
CSGERGETQYF
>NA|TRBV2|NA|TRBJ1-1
TGTGCCAGCAGTGCAGTAGAGATGAACACTGAAGCTTTCTTT
CASSAVEMNTEAFF
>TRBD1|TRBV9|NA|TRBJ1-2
TGTGCCAGCAGCCCCGGGACAGGGATCCATGGCTACACCTTC
CASSPGTGIHGYTF
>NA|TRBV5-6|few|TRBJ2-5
TGTGCCAGCAGCTTGGAGCAGGGCCTGCCCGGCGGGGAGACCCAGTACTTC
CASSLEQGLPGGETQYF
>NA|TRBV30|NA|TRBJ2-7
TGTGCCTGGAGTGTCGAGGCGTTTGGATACGAGCAGTACTTC
CAWSVEAFGYEQYF
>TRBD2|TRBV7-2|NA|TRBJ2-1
TGTGCCAGCAGGCTAAGACTAGCCCCATGGAATGAGCAGTTCTTC
CASRLRLAPWNEQFF